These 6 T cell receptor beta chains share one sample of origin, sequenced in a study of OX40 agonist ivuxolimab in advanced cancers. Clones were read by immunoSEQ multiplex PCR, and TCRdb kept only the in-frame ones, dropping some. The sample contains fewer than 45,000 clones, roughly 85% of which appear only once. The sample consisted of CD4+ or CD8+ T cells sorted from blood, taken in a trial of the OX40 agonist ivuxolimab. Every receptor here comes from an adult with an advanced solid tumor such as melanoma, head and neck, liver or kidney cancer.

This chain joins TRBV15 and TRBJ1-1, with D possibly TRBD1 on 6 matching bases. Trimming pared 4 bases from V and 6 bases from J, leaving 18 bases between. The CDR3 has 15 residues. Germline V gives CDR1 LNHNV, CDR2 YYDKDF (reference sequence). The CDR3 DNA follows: TGTGCCACCAGCATTGCCCGGGACATCAGGGCTGAAGCTTTCTTT. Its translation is CATSIARDIRAEAFF.

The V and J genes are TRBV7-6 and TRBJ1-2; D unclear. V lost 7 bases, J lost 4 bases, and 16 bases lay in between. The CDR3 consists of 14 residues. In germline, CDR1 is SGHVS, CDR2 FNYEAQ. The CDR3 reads CASTFLGGVYGYTF. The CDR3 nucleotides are TGTGCCAGCACCTTTCTGGGAGGAGTCTATGGCTACACCTTC.

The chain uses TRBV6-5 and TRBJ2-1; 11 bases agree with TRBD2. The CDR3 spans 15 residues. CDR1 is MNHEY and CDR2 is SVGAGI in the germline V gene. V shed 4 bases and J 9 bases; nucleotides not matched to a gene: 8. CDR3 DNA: TGTGCCAGCAGTTTGACTAGCGGGAAGGTTAGTGAGCAGTTCTTC. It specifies CASSLTSGKVSEQFF.

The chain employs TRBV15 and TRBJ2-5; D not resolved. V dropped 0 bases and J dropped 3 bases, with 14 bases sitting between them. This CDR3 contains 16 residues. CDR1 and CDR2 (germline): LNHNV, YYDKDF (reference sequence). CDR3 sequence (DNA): TGTGCCACCAGCAGAGAGGGAAACTGGAAAAAAGAGACCCAGTACTTC. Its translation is CATSREGNWKKETQYF.

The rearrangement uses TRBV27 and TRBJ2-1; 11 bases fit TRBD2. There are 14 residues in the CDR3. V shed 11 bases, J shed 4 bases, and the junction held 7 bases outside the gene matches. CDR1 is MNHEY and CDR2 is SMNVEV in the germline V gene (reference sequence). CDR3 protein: CAVRLAGLYNEQFF. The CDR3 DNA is TGTGCCGTGAGACTAGCGGGGCTTTACAATGAGCAGTTCTTC.

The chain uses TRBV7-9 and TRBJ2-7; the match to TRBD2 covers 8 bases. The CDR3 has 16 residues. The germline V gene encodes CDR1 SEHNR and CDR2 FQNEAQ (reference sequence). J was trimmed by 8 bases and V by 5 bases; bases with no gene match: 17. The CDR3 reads CASSPPGGAREWKQYF. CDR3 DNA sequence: TGTGCCAGCAGCCCGCCCGGGGGGGCGAGGGAGTGGAAGCAGTACTTC.